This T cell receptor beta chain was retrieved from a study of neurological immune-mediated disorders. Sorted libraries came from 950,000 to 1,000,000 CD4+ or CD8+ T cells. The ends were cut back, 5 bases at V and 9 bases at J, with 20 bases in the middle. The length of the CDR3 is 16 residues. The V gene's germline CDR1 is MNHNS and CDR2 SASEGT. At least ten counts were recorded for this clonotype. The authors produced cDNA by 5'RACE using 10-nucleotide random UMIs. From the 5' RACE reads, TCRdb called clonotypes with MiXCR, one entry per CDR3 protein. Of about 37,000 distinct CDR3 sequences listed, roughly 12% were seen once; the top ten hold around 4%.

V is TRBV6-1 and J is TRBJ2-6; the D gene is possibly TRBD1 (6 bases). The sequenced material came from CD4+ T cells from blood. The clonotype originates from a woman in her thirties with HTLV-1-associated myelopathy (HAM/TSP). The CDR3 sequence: CASSFEQGTSNNVLTF. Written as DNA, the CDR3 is TGTGCCAGCAGTTTTGAACAGGGCACTTCCAACAACGTCCTGACTTTC.